Below, 13 T cell receptor beta chains from the same sample are listed, as sequenced in a study of T cell responses to AZD1222 COVID-19 vaccine. Data came from immunoSEQ multiplex PCR; TCRdb stores just in-frame clones and leaves some out. The sample contains approximately 70,000 clones, 75% to 85% of which appear only once. The material sequenced was peripheral blood, taken on day 0 of AZD1222 vaccination. These receptors were taken from an adult in good health.

This chain joins TRBV7-8 and TRBJ1-6; 9 nucleotides match TRBD1. Germline-derived CDR1 and CDR2 are SGHVS and FQNEAQ. This CDR3 comprises 17 residues. V trimming: 6 bases; J trimming: 0 bases; junction bases outside the gene matches: 6. CDR3 sequence: CASRYRQGDSYNSPLHF. Here the CDR3 DNA reads TGTGCCAGCAGGTACAGACAGGGGGACTCCTATAATTCACCCCTCCACTTT.

The sample holds a few counts of this clone. J is TRBJ1-5 and V is TRBV28, with D possibly being TRBD1 (6 bases). The V and J ends lost 1 base and 0 bases respectively, with 19 bases between them. Per germline, CDR1 MDHEN and CDR2 SYDVKM. CDR3 length equals 19 residues. The DNA for the CDR3 is TGTGCCAGCAGTTTATCAGGACAGTACGTGCTGAATAGCAATCAGCCCCAGCATTTT. It codes for CASSLSGQYVLNSNQPQHF.

This chain connects TRBV18 to TRBJ2-7, with 10 bases fitting TRBD2. CDR1 is KGHSH, CDR2 LQKENI, per germline. The CDR3 length is 16 residues. Trimming removed 3 bases from V and 5 bases from J; junction bases left unmatched: 10. For the CDR3, the DNA is TGTGCCAGCTCACCTCCGCTAGCGGGGGCGAGGAACGAGCAGTACTTC. It is translated as CASSPPLAGARNEQYF.

The chain couples TRBV29-1 to TRBJ1-1; perhaps TRBD1 as D (6 bases). Germline CDR1 is SQVTM and CDR2 is ANQGSEA. Trimming removed 6 bases at V and 3 bases at J, with 11 bases between. CDR3 size: 12 residues. CDR3 residues: CSVLKGDTEAFF. CDR3 bases: TGCAGCGTCCTAAAGGGGGACACTGAAGCTTTCTTT.

The chain joins TRBV11-2 to TRBJ1-1; D is possibly TRBD1 (5 bases). V dropped 7 bases and J dropped 5 bases, with 17 bases sitting between them. The CDR3 is made up of 14 amino acids. The germline gives CDR1 SGHAT, CDR2 FQNNGV. The CDR3 loop is CASNTQGAGTEAFF. The CDR3 nucleotides are TGTGCCAGCAACACTCAGGGCGCGGGGACTGAAGCTTTCTTT.

The chain couples TRBV7-2 to TRBJ2-7; no firm D call. Between the trimmed V and J ends, which lost 1 base and 2 bases, there was a span of 6 bases. CDR1 and CDR2 (germline): SGHTA, FQGNSA. The CDR3 covers 13 residues. The CDR3 region has the DNA TGTGCCAGCAGCTTAGGACGGCCCTACGAGCAGTACTTC. Encoded protein: CASSLGRPYEQYF.

The genes are TRBV7-3 and TRBJ1-1; D not certain. Germline-derived CDR1 and CDR2 are SGHTA and FQGTGA. The CDR3 has 11 residues. V was shortened by 6 bases and J by 2 bases, with 4 bases between the two germline ends. This chain's CDR3 is CASRGNTEAFF. The CDR3 nucleotides read TGTGCCAGCAGGGGCAACACTGAAGCTTTCTTT.

In its sample, this clone was seen once. The V and J genes are TRBV5-6 and TRBJ2-3; no clear D. The CDR3 spans 13 residues. Germline V gene data show CDR1 as SGHDT and CDR2 as YYEEEE. Trimming took 4 bases from V and 5 from J, leaving 11 bases between them. The CDR3 here is CASSPNYGDTQYF. The CDR3 region has the DNA TGTGCCAGCAGCCCTAACTACGGAGATACGCAGTATTTT.

V usage is TRBV10-3 and J usage is TRBJ2-3; 9 nucleotides align to TRBD2. The CDR3 loop spans 18 amino acids. Per germline, CDR1 ENHRY and CDR2 SYGVKD. Trimming cost V 3 bases and J 0 bases; bases outside gene matches: 10. The CDR3 loop is CAISESGGTVPSTDTQYF. CDR3 DNA: TGTGCCATCAGTGAAAGCGGGGGGACTGTTCCTAGCACAGATACGCAGTATTTT.

The V and J genes are TRBV7-9 and TRBJ1-3, with D unresolved. Germline V gene data show CDR1 as SEHNR and CDR2 as FQNEAQ (reference sequence). The CDR3 runs to 19 residues. V lost 5 bases to trimming and J lost 0 bases, with 23 bases between them. DNA for the CDR3: TGTGCCAGCAGCGCAGCAATGGTAGTAATACCAAGCTCTGGAAACACCATATATTTT. Amino acids: CASSAAMVVIPSSGNTIYF.

The chain combines TRBV7-3 with TRBJ2-3; 10 bases are shared with TRBD2. Germline V CDR1 and CDR2: SGHTA, FQGTGA. This CDR3 region has 16 residues. V was clipped by 4 bases and J by 0 bases; unmatched bases: 4. As DNA, the CDR3 is TGTGCCAGCAGCTCAAGCGGGGGGGCGAGCACAGATACGCAGTATTTT. Its protein product is CASSSSGGASTDTQYF.

The rearrangement links TRBV12-3 or TRBV12-4 to TRBJ1-1; D is undetermined. The CDR3 loop spans 13 amino acids. V lost 4 bases and J lost 0, with 6 bases in between. In DNA, the CDR3 is TGTGCCAGCAGTTGGTCGCTGAACACTGAAGCTTTCTTT. Protein: CASSWSLNTEAFF.

The rearrangement links TRBV6-5 to TRBJ2-7; TRBD2 agrees at 12 bases. Germline-derived CDR1 and CDR2 are MNHEY and SVGAGI. This CDR3 is 13 amino acids long. V trimming: 7 bases; J trimming: 7 bases; junction bases outside the gene matches: 5. CDR3 amino acids: CASKTSGGSEQYF. CDR3 DNA sequence: TGTGCCAGCAAGACTAGCGGGGGATCGGAGCAGTACTTC.